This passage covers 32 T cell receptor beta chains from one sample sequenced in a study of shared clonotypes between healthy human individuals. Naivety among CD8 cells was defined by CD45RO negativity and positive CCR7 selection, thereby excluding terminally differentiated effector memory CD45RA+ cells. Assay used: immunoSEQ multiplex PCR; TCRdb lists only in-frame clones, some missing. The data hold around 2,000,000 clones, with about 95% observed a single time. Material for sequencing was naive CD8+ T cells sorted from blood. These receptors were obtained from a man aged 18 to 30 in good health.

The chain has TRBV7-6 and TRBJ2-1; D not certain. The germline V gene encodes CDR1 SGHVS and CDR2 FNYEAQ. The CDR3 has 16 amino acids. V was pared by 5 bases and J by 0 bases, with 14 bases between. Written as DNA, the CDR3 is TGTGCCAGCAGCCAATCACTACCCCTCTCCTACAATGAGCAGTTCTTC. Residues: CASSQSLPLSYNEQFF.

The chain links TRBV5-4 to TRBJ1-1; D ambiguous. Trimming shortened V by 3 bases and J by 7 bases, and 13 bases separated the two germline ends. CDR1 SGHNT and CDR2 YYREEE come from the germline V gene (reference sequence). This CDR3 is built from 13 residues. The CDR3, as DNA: TGTGCCAGCAGCTCTACGTTAGTACTTGAAGCTTTCTTT. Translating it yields CASSSTLVLEAFF. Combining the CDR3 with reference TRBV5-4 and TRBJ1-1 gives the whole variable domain ETGVTQSPTHLIKTRGQQVTLRCSSQSGHNTVSWYQQALGQGPQFIFQYYREEENGRGNFPPRFSGLQFPNYSSELNVNALELDDSALYLCASSSTLVLEAFFGQGTRLTVV.

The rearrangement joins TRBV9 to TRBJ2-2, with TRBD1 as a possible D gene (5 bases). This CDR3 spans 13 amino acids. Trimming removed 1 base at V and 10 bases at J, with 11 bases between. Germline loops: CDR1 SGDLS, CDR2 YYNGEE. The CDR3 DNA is TGTGCCAGCAGCGTAAGGGGTGGGGAGGAGCTGTTTTTT. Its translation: CASSVRGGEELFF.

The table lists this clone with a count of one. The CDR3 sequence: CASSWGSLYEQYF. The CDR3 bases are TGTGCCAGCAGTTGGGGCAGCCTCTACGAGCAGTACTTC. The V and J genes are TRBV27 and TRBJ2-7; perhaps TRBD1 as D (5 bases). Trimming shortened V by 4 bases and J by 3 bases, and 10 bases separated the two germline ends. Germline V gives CDR1 MNHEY, CDR2 SMNVEV (reference sequence). The CDR3 contains 13 residues.

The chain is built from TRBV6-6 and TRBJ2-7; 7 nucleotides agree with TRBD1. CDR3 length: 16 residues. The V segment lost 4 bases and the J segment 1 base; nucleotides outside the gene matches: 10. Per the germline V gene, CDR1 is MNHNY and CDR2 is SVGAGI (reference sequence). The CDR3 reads CASSSFTGTESYEQYF. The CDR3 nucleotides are TGTGCCAGCAGTTCTTTTACCGGGACAGAATCCTACGAGCAGTACTTC.

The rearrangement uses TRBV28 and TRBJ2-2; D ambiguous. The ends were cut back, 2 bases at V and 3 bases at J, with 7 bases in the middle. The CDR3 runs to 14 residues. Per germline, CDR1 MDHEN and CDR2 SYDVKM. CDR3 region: CASSLQLYTGELFF. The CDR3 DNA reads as TGTGCCAGCAGTTTACAACTCTACACCGGGGAGCTGTTTTTT.

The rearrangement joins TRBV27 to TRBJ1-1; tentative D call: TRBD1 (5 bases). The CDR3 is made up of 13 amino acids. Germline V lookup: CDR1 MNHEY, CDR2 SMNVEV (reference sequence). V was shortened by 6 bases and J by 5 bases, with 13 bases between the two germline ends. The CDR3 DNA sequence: TGTGCCAGCAGCCAGGGTGTCTCTACTGAAGCTTTCTTT. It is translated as CASSQGVSTEAFF.

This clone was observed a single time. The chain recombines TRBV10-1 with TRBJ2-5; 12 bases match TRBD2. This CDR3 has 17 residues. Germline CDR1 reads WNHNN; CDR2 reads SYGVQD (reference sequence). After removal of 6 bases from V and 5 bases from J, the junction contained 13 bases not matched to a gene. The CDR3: CASSLPGLAGEGETQYF. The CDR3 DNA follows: TGCGCCAGCAGCCTGCCGGGACTAGCGGGTGAGGGGGAGACCCAGTACTTC.

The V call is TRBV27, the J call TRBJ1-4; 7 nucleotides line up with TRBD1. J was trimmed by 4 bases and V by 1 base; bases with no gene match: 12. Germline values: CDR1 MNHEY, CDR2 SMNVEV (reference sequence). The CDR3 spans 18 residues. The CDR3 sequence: CASSLFAPGDSFNEKLFF. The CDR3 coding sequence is TGTGCCAGCAGTTTATTTGCCCCCGGGGACAGCTTTAATGAAAAACTGTTTTTT.

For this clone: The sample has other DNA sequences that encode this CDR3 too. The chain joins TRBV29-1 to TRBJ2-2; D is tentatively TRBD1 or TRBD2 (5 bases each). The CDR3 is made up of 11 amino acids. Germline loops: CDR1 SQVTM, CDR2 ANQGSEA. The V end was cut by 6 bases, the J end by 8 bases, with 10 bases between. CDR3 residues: CSVPGPGELFF. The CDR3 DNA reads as TGCAGCGTGCCGGGGCCTGGGGAGCTGTTTTTT.

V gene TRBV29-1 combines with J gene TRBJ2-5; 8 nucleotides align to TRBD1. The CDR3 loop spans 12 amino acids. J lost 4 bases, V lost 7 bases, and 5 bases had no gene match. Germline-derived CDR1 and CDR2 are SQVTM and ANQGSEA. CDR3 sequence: CSADRDRETQYF. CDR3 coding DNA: TGCAGCGCGGACAGGGACCGAGAGACCCAGTACTTC.

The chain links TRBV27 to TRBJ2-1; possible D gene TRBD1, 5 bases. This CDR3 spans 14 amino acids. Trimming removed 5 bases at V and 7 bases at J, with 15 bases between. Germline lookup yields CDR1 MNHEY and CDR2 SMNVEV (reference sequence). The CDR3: CASSPGVDTNEQFF. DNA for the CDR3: TGTGCCAGCAGTCCAGGCGTGGACACAAATGAGCAGTTCTTC.

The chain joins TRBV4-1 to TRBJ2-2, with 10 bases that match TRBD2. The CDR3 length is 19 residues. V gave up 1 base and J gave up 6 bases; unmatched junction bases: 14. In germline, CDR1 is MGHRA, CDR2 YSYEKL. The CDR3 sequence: CASSQVGEGTSVIAGELFF. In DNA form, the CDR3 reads TGCGCCAGCAGCCAAGTGGGTGAGGGGACTAGCGTTATTGCCGGGGAGCTGTTTTTT.

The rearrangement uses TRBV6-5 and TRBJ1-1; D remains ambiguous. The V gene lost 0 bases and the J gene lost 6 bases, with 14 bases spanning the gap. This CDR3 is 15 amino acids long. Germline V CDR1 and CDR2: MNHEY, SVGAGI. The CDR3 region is CASSYSAGWGAEAFF. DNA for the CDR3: TGTGCCAGCAGTTACTCAGCGGGGTGGGGAGCTGAAGCTTTCTTT.

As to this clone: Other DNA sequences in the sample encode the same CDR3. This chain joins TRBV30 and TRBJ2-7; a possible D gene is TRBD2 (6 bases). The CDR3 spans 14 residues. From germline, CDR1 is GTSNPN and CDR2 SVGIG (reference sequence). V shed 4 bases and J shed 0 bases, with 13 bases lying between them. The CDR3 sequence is CAWTLAGSSYEQYF. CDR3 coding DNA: TGTGCCTGGACATTGGCCGGGAGCTCCTACGAGCAGTACTTC.

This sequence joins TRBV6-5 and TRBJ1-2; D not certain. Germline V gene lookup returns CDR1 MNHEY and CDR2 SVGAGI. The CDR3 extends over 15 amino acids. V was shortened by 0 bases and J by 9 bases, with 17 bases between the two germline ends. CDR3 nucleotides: TGTGCCAGCAGTTACTCGATAGGACTTATAGGGAGCTACACCTTC. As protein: CASSYSIGLIGSYTF.

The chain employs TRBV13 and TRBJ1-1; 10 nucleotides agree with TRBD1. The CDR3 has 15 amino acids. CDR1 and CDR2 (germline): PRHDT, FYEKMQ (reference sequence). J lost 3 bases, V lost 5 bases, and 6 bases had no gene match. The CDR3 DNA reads TGTGCCAGCAGCGCCTCCGGGACAGGGGACACTGAAGCTTTCTTT. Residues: CASSASGTGDTEAFF.

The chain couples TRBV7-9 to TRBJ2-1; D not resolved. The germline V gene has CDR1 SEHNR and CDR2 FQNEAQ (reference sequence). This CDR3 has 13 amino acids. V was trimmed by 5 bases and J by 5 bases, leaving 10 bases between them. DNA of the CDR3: TGTGCCAGCAGCATTGGACCAAACAATGAGCAGTTCTTC. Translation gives CASSIGPNNEQFF.

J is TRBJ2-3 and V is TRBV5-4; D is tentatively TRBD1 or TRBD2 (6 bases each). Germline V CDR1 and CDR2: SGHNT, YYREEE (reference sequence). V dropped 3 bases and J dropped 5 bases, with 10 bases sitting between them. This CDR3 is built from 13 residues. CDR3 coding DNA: TGTGCCAGCAGCTGGACAGCGGGAGATACGCAGTATTTT. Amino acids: CASSWTAGDTQYF.

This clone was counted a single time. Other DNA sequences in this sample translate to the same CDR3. The CDR3: CASSVEGGSGNTIYF. DNA of the CDR3: TGTGCCAGCAGCGTAGAGGGGGGGTCTGGAAACACCATATATTTT. The V gene is TRBV9, the J gene TRBJ1-3, with a possible D match to TRBD1 (6 bases). Trimming left V 0 bases short and J 1 base short, with 8 bases between. CDR3 length: 15 amino acids. Germline loops: CDR1 SGDLS, CDR2 YYNGEE.

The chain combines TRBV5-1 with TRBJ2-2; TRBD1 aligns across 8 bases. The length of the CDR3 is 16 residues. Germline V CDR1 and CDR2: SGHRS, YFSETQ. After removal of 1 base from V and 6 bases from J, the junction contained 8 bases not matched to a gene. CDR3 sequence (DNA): TGCGCCAGCAGCTTGATGACAGGGGTCGTCCCCGGGGAGCTGTTTTTT. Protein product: CASSLMTGVVPGELFF.

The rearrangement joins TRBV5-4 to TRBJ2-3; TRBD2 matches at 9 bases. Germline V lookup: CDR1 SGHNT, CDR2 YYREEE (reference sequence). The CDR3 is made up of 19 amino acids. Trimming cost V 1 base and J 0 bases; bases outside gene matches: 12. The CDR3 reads CASSLIAGDTMLSTDTQYF. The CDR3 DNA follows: TGTGCCAGCAGCTTGATAGCGGGGGACACAATGCTTAGCACAGATACGCAGTATTTT.

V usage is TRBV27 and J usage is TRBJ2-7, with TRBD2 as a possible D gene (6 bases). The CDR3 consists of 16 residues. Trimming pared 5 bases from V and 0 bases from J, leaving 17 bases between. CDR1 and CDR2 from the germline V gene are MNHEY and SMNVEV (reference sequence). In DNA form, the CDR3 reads TGTGCCAGCAGTGTAGGTGGAGGAGGGAGCTCCTACGAGCAGTACTTC. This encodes CASSVGGGGSSYEQYF.

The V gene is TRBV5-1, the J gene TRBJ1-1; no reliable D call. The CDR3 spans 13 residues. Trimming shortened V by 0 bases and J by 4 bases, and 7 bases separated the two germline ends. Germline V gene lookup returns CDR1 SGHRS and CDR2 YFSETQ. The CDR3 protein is CASSLATITEAFF. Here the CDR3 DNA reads TGCGCCAGCAGCTTGGCGACGATCACTGAAGCTTTCTTT. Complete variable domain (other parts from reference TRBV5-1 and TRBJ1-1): KAGVTQTPRYLIKTRGQQVTLSCSPISGHRSVSWYQQTPGQGLQFLFEYFSETQRNKGNFPGRFSGRQFSNSRSEMNVSTLELGDSALYLCASSLATITEAFFGQGTRLTVV.

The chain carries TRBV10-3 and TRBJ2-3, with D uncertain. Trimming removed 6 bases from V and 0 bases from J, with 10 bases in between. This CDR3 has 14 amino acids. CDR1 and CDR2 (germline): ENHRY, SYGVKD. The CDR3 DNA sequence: TGTGCCATCAGAGACCCGACGAGCACAGATACGCAGTATTTT. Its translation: CAIRDPTSTDTQYF.

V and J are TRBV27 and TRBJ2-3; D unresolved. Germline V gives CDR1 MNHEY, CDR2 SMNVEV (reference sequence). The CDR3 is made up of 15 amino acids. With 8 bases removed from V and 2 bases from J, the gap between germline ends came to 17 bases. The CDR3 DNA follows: TGTGCCAGCGCTCTGGATGGACGCGACACAGATACGCAGTATTTT. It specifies CASALDGRDTDTQYF.

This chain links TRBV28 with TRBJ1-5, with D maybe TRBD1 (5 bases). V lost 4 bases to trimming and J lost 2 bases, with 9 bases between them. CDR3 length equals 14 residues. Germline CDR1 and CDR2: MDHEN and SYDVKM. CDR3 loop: CASSYSQGNQPQHF. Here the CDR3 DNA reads TGTGCCAGCAGTTACTCACAGGGCAATCAGCCCCAGCATTTT. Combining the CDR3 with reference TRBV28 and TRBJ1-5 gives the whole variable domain DVKVTQSSRYLVKRTGEKVFLECVQDMDHENMFWYRQDPGLGLRLIYFSYDVKMKEKGDIPEGYSVSREKKERFSLILESASTNQTSMYLCASSYSQGNQPQHFGDGTRLSIL.

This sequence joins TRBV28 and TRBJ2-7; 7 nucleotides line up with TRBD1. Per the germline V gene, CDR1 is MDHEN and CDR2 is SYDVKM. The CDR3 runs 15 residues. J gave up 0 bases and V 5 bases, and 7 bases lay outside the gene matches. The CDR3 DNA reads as TGTGCCAGCAGTCCCGGGACAGAAGCCTCCTACGAGCAGTACTTC. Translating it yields CASSPGTEASYEQYF.

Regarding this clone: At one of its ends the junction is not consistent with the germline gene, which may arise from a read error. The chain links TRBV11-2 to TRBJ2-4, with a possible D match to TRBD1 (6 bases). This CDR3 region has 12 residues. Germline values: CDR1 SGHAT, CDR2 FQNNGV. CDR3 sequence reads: CASSISIDRTNF. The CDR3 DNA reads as TGTGCCAGCAGCATCTCTATTGACAGGACGAACTTC.

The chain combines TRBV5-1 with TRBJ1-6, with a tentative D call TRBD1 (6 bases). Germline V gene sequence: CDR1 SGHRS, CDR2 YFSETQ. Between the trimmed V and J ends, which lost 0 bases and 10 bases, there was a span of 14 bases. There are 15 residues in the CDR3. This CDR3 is CASSLEAGAGSPLHF. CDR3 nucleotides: TGCGCCAGCAGCTTGGAGGCAGGGGCGGGGTCACCCCTCCACTTT.

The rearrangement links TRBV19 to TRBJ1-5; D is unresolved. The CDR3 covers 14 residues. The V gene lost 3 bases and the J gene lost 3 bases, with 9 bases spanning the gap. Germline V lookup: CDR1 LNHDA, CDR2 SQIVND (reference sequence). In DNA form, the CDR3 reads TGTGCCAGTAGTATGGTTCCAAACAATCAGCCCCAGCATTTT. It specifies CASSMVPNNQPQHF.

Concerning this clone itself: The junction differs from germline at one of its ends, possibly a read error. The CDR3 bases are TGTGCTAGCAGCCCCTTAGGGACTGAAGCTTTCTTT. Translating it yields CASSPLGTEAFF. The rearrangement links TRBV7-7 to TRBJ1-1; D ambiguous. There are 12 residues in the CDR3. CDR1 SSHAT and CDR2 FNYEAQ come from the germline V gene (reference sequence).